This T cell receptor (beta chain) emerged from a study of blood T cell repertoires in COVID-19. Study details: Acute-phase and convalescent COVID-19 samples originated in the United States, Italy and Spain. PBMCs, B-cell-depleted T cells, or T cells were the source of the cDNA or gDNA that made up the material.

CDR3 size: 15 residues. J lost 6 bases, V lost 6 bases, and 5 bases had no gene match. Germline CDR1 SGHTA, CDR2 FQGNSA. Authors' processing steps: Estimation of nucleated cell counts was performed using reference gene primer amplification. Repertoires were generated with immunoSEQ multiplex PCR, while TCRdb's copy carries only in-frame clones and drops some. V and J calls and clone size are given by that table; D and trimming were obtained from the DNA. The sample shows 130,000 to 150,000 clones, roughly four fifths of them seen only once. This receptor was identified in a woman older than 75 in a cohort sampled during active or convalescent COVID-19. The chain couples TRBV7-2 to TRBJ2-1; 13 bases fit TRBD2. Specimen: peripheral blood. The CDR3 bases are TGTGCCAGCAGAAAGGGACTAGCGGGGAGCAATGAGCAGTTCTTC. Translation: CASRKGLAGSNEQFF.